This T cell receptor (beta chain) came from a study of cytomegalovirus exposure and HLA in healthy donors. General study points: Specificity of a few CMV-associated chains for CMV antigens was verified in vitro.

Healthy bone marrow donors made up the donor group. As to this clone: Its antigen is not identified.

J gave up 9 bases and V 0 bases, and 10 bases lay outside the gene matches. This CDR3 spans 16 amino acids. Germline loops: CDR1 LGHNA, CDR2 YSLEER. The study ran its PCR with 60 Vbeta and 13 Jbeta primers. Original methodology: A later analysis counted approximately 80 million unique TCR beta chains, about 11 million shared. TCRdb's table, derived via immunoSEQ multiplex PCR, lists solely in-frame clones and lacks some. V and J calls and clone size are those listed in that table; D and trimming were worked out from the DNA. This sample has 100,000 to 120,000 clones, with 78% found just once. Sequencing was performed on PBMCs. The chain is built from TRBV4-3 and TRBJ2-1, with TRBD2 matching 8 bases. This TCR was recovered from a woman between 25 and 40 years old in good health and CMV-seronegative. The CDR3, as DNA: TGCGCCAGCAGCCAAGAGGGGACTAGAGGCGGGTCTGAGCAGTTCTTC. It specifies CASSQEGTRGGSEQFF.